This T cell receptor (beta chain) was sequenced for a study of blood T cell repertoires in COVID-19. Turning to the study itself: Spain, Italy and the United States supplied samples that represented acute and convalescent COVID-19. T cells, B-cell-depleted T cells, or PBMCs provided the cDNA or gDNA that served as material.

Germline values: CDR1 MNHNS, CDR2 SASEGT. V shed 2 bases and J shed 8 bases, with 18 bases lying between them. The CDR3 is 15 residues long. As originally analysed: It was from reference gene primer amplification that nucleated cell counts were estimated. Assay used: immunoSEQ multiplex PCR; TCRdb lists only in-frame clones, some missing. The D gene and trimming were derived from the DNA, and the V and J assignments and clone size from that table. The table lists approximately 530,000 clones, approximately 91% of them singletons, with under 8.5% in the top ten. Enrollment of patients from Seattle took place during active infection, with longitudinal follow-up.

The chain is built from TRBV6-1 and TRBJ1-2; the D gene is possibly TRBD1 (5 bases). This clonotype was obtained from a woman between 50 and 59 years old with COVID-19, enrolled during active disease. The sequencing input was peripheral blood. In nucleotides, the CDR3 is TGTGCCAGCAGTGAAAGGGGTGGGCTACAAGGCGGCTACACCTTC. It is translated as CASSERGGLQGGYTF.